This T cell receptor beta chain emerged from a study of cytomegalovirus exposure and HLA in healthy donors. Study-level information: As an earlier analysis found, roughly 180 million T cells yielded about 120 million unique TCR beta sequences.

With 5 bases clipped from V and 0 bases from J, the junction kept 10 bases outside the gene matches. This CDR3 has 17 amino acids. Germline CDR1 is SEHNR and CDR2 is FQNEAQ (reference sequence). Study-level findings and limits: TRBV6-2, TRBV6-3 and other indistinguishable V segments were excluded.

Both 60 Vbeta primers and 13 Jbeta primers went into the PCR. Assay used: immunoSEQ multiplex PCR; TCRdb lists only in-frame clones, some missing. The sample lists some 150,000 clones, 60% to 80% occurring once. A remark on this clone: Its antigen remains unknown.

J is TRBJ2-1 and V is TRBV7-9, with TRBD1 matching over 7 bases. Specimen: PBMCs. The sequence was collected from a woman aged 25 to 39 in good health and CMV-seronegative. CDR3: CASSPRGGLSSYNEQFF. Written as DNA, the CDR3 is TGTGCCAGCAGCCCCCGAGGGGGCCTGAGCTCCTACAATGAGCAGTTCTTC.